The 25 T cell receptor beta chains in this list originate from one sample, sequenced in a study of persistence of HIV-infected CD4 T cells. Sequencing used immunoSEQ version 4 in survey mode. Data came from immunoSEQ multiplex PCR; TCRdb stores just in-frame clones and leaves some out. The sample gives roughly 35,000 clones, roughly 80% of which show up once; 1.6% is in the top ten. Their recognized antigens are unknown. Cells were stimulated with CMV-infected fibroblast lysates at 10 ug/mL. CD40L/CD69 double-negative CD45RO-high memory CD4+ T cells were collected. This sample comprised CD4+ T cells sorted from PBMCs after 18-hour stimulation, obtained from a patient who received antiretroviral therapy. Source of these receptors: an adult man with HIV who was CMV-seropositive.

Relative to its sample, this clone is medium-sized (0.01 to 0.1%). The CDR3, as DNA: TGTGCCAGCAGCTTGGGGTCGACAGCGAACACTGAAGCTTTCTTT. This codes for CASSLGSTANTEAFF. The chain links TRBV5-4 to TRBJ1-1; tentative D call: TRBD1 (5 bases). Germline CDR1 reads SGHNT; CDR2 reads YYREEE (reference sequence). V was cut by 0 bases and J by 1 base, with 10 bases left in between. This CDR3 region has 15 residues.

The J gene is TRBJ1-5, the V gene TRBV28; D is uncertain. The CDR3 extends over 14 amino acids. CDR1 is MDHEN and CDR2 is SYDVKM in the germline V gene. Deletions cut 3 bases from V and 3 bases from J, with 9 bases between. CDR3 sequence reads: CASSFSGNNQPQHF. The CDR3 coding sequence is TGTGCCAGCAGTTTCTCCGGGAACAATCAGCCCCAGCATTTT.

This clone showed up just a few times. The V gene is TRBV3-1 (or the pseudogene TRBV3-2), the J gene TRBJ1-6; no definite D call. This CDR3 has 13 residues. V dropped 3 bases and J dropped 7 bases, with 7 bases sitting between them. Germline V CDR1 and CDR2: LGHDT, YNNKEL (reference sequence). The CDR3 DNA sequence: TGTGCCAGCAGCCATACTAGGAATTCACCCCTCCACTTT. The encoded protein is CASSHTRNSPLHF.

This chain uses TRBV7-2 with TRBJ2-1, with unresolved D. V dropped 5 bases and J dropped 9 bases, with 17 bases sitting between them. This CDR3 region has 14 residues. Germline assignment: CDR1 SGHTA and CDR2 FQGNSA. CDR3 sequence reads: CASSPSPASGEQFF. The CDR3 nucleotides read TGTGCCAGCAGCCCCAGCCCGGCGAGTGGTGAGCAGTTCTTC.

The chain joins TRBV7-8 to TRBJ1-4; tentative D call: TRBD1 (6 bases). The CDR3 is 15 amino acids. Germline CDR1 is SGHVS and CDR2 is FQNEAQ. V lost 5 bases, J lost 8 bases, and 18 bases lay in between. This CDR3 reads CASSPWGGSGEKLFF. In DNA, the CDR3 is TGTGCCAGCAGCCCGTGGGGGGGCTCGGGGGAAAAACTGTTTTTT.

A word on this clone: The sample contains more than one DNA sequence encoding this CDR3. The chain combines TRBV2 with TRBJ1-3; D uncertain. The germline gives CDR1 SNHLY, CDR2 FYNNEI. The CDR3 consists of 12 residues. Trimming pared 3 bases from V and 5 bases from J, leaving 5 bases between. In nucleotides, the CDR3 is TGTGCCAGCAGTGAGAGAAGAAACACCATATATTTT. Protein sequence: CASSERRNTIYF.

The J gene is TRBJ1-4, the V gene TRBV3-1 (or the pseudogene TRBV3-2), with D unresolved. CDR1 LGHDT and CDR2 YNNKEL come from the germline V gene (reference sequence). CDR3 size: 17 residues. V shed 4 bases and J shed 3 bases, with 18 bases lying between them. CDR3 nucleotide sequence: TGTGCCAGCAGCCCAACCGGGGTAAGGGTGGCTAATGAAAAACTGTTTTTT. It specifies CASSPTGVRVANEKLFF.

V gene TRBV7-6 combines with J gene TRBJ2-2; TRBD2 might be the D (6 bases). The CDR3 covers 15 residues. From germline, CDR1 is SGHVS and CDR2 FNYEAQ. Trimming shortened V by 4 bases and J by 2 bases, and 11 bases separated the two germline ends. CDR3 loop: CASSSSTRNTGELFF. In nucleotides, the CDR3 is TGTGCCAGCAGCTCCTCGACTAGAAACACCGGGGAGCTGTTTTTT.

In its sample, this clone was seen a few times. The gene calls are TRBV28 and TRBJ1-6; D might be TRBD1 (5 bases). The germline V and J ends were trimmed by 5 bases and 4 bases, with 9 bases remaining between them. Germline lookup yields CDR1 MDHEN and CDR2 SYDVKM. This CDR3 region has 14 residues. CDR3 sequence: CASSTGRYNSPLHF. In DNA, the CDR3 is TGTGCCAGCAGTACGGGACGGTATAATTCACCCCTCCACTTT.

V gene TRBV24-1 combines with J gene TRBJ2-3; TRBD1 aligns across 9 bases. The CDR3 extends over 17 amino acids. Germline CDR1 KGHDR, CDR2 SFDVKD. After removal of 3 bases from V and 2 bases from J, the junction contained 8 bases not matched to a gene. The CDR3 sequence: CATSDPTGTGNTDTQYF. CDR3 nucleotide sequence: TGTGCCACCAGTGATCCGACCGGGACAGGGAACACAGATACGCAGTATTTT.

Turning to this clone: This specimen includes other DNA sequences encoding the same CDR3. This chain connects TRBV5-8 to TRBJ1-6; D uncertain. This CDR3 has 13 amino acids. The V and J ends lost 1 base and 10 bases respectively, with 9 bases between them. CDR1 is SGHTS, CDR2 YDEGEE, per germline. As DNA, the CDR3 is TGTGCCAGCAGCTTGAGGGAGCAATCACCCCTCCACTTT. Protein product: CASSLREQSPLHF.

As to this clone: Its ends do not fully match the called genes, so a read error is possible. The sample carries other DNA sequences with the same CDR3. The chain joins TRBV7-2 to TRBJ2-2; 9 bases fit TRBD2. The CDR3 covers 16 residues. Germline CDR1 SGHTA, CDR2 FQGNSA. The CDR3 nucleotides are TGTGCCAGCAGTTTAGCGCGACTAGCGGACACCGGGGAGCTGTTTTTT. As protein: CASSLARLADTGELFF.

The chain links TRBV6-5 to TRBJ1-2; D gene uncertain. This CDR3 comprises 15 residues. Trimming shortened V by 5 bases and J by 4 bases, and 17 bases separated the two germline ends. CDR1 is MNHEY, CDR2 SVGAGI, per germline. CDR3 sequence reads: CASSREQLEGYGYTF. CDR3 in DNA: TGTGCCAGCAGTCGGGAACAACTGGAAGGCTATGGCTACACCTTC.

The rearrangement links TRBV4-1 to TRBJ1-2; D is possibly TRBD1 (5 bases). Germline V gene lookup returns CDR1 MGHRA and CDR2 YSYEKL. The CDR3 has 13 amino acids. The V end lost 1 base, the J end lost 3 bases, and 6 bases lay between the germline ends. DNA of the CDR3: TGCGCCAGCAGCCAAGTGGGGGACTATGGCTACACCTTC. Translated: CASSQVGDYGYTF.

The rearrangement links TRBV18 to TRBJ2-3, with TRBD2 matching over 10 bases. This CDR3 is built from 15 residues. V lost 3 bases, J lost 1 base, and 1 base stayed unmatched. Germline CDR1 reads KGHSH; CDR2 reads LQKENI. The CDR3 protein is CASSPTSGGTDTQYF. The CDR3 nucleotides read TGTGCCAGCTCACCCACTAGCGGGGGCACAGATACGCAGTATTTT.

The chain links TRBV24-1 to TRBJ2-4, with TRBD1 matching 8 bases. Germline loops: CDR1 KGHDR, CDR2 SFDVKD. This CDR3 comprises 16 residues. Losses at the gene ends were 2 bases for V and 7 bases for J; bases not matched to a gene: 9. CDR3 DNA sequence: TGTGCCACCAGTGATTCCCGAGGACAGGGCATGAACATTCAGTACTTC. Protein product: CATSDSRGQGMNIQYF.

This clone was detected once. V is TRBV7-8 and J is TRBJ1-5, with D perhaps matching TRBD1 (5 bases). Germline V gives CDR1 SGHVS, CDR2 FQNEAQ. Trimming stripped 1 base from V and 7 bases from J, with 8 bases between. The CDR3 has 13 residues. CDR3 residues: CASSLGGSQPQHF. CDR3 in DNA: TGTGCCAGCAGCTTAGGGGGGAGCCAGCCCCAGCATTTT.

By frequency in the sample, this clone is medium-sized (0.01 to 0.1%). This chain joins TRBV19 and TRBJ1-4; D unresolved. The germline V and J ends were trimmed by 7 bases and 0 bases, with 12 bases remaining between them. Germline CDR1 is LNHDA and CDR2 is SQIVND (reference sequence). The CDR3 consists of 15 residues. Written as DNA, the CDR3 is TGTGCCAGTAAGAGGGATGATGCAACTAATGAAAAACTGTTTTTT. Protein: CASKRDDATNEKLFF. Full variable domain (outside the CDR3, taken from reference TRBV19 and TRBJ1-4): DGGITQSPKYLFRKEGQNVTLSCEQNLNHDAMYWYRQDPGQGLRLIYYSQIVNDFQKGDIAEGYSVSREKKESFPLTVTSAQKNPTAFYLCASKRDDATNEKLFFGSGTQLSVL.

This clone has only a few counts. The chain links TRBV6-5 to TRBJ2-3; tentatively, D is TRBD2 (5 bases). Germline V gives CDR1 MNHEY, CDR2 SVGAGI. Trimming shortened V by 2 bases and J by 0 bases, and 9 bases separated the two germline ends. The CDR3 is 15 residues long. CDR3 residues: CASSYGLRSTDTQYF. CDR3 coding DNA: TGTGCCAGCAGTTACGGACTCCGAAGCACAGATACGCAGTATTTT.

The V call is TRBV6-5, the J call TRBJ1-4, with TRBD1 as a possible D gene (6 bases). The CDR3 length is 14 residues. Germline assignment: CDR1 MNHEY and CDR2 SVGAGI. V was trimmed by 6 bases and J by 5 bases, leaving 13 bases between them. CDR3 DNA: TGTGCCAGCAGAGCCGGGACAAGAAATGAAAAACTGTTTTTT. Translation: CASRAGTRNEKLFF.

This clone has a handful of counts. The V gene is TRBV29-1, the J gene TRBJ2-5, with 10 bases lining up with TRBD1. V was pared by 6 bases and J by 4 bases, with 8 bases of the junction left unmatched. There are 14 residues in the CDR3. Germline V gives CDR1 SQVTM, CDR2 ANQGSEA. The CDR3 DNA reads as TGCAGCGTCCGGGACAGGGGAAGGGGAGAGACCCAGTACTTC. Residues: CSVRDRGRGETQYF.

The chain has TRBV7-2 and TRBJ1-1; D might be TRBD1 (5 bases). The CDR3 extends over 12 amino acids. Looked up from germline, CDR1 is SGHTA and CDR2 is FQGNSA. Trimming cost V 3 bases and J 8 bases, with 10 bases left between them. The CDR3: CASSFYGAEAFF. The DNA of the CDR3 is TGTGCCAGCAGCTTCTACGGGGCCGAAGCTTTCTTT.

The V gene is TRBV9, the J gene TRBJ2-7, with 7 bases aligning to TRBD2. There are 14 residues in the CDR3. Germline V gene lookup returns CDR1 SGDLS and CDR2 YYNGEE. V shed 7 bases and J 0 bases; nucleotides not matched to a gene: 7. The CDR3 loop reads CASGRAGDSYEQYF. The CDR3 DNA reads TGTGCCAGCGGGCGGGCGGGGGACTCCTACGAGCAGTACTTC.

The rearrangement joins TRBV3-1 (or the pseudogene TRBV3-2) to TRBJ1-2; D is unresolved. V was trimmed by 3 bases and J by 8 bases, leaving 7 bases between them. This CDR3 comprises 11 residues. Germline assignment: CDR1 LGHDT and CDR2 YNNKEL (reference sequence). This chain's CDR3 is CASSHDAGYTF. DNA of the CDR3: TGTGCCAGCAGCCATGATGCAGGCTACACCTTC.

The chain joins TRBV28 to TRBJ2-2; D is possibly TRBD2 (7 bases). CDR3 length: 15 amino acids. Between the trimmed V and J ends, which lost 7 bases and 5 bases, there was a span of 17 bases. Germline V lookup: CDR1 MDHEN, CDR2 SYDVKM. The chain's CDR3 is CASTLGGAGTGELFF. In DNA, the CDR3 is TGTGCCAGCACCCTGGGGGGGGCGGGGACCGGGGAGCTGTTTTTT.